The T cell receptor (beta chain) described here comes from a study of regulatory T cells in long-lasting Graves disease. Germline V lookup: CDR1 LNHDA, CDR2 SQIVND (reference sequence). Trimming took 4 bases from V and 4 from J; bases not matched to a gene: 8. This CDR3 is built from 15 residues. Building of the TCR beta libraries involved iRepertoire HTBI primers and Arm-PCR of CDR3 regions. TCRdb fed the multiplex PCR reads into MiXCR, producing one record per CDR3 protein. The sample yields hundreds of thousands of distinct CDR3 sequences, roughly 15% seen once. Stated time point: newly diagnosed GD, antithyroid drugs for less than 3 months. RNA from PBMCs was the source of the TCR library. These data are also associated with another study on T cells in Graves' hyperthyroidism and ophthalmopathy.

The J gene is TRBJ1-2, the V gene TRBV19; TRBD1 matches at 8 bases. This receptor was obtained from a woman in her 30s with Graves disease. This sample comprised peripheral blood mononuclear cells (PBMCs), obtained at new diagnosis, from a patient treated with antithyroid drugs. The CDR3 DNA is TGTGCCAGTAGTACCGGACAGGGACGAGTCTATGGCTACACCTTC. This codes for CASSTGQGRVYGYTF.